The 27 T cell receptor beta chains given below trace back to one sample, sequenced in a study of CD8+CD57+ T cells in acquired aplastic anemia. Genomic DNA, the template, was used for profiling of the TCR beta VDJ and CDR3. MiXCR, applied by TCRdb to the reads, yields one record per CDR3 protein. The table lists hundreds of thousands of distinct CDR3 sequences, around 33% of them singletons. Patients picked for sequencing had shown CD8+CD57+ cell expansion detected by flow cytometry. The sample consisted of sorted CD4+, CD8+, or CD8+CD57+ T cells (not recorded which) from PBMCs. Every receptor here comes from a human donor with aplastic anemia.

This rearrangement joins TRBV6-1 to TRBJ2-7, with TRBD1 matching over 7 bases. The germline gives CDR1 MNHNS, CDR2 SASEGT. J gave up 4 bases and V 5 bases, and 8 bases lay outside the gene matches. The CDR3 contains 14 residues. The CDR3, as DNA: TGTGCCAGCAGTCAAACAGGGGTAAGATACGAGCAGTACTTC. Its translation is CASSQTGVRYEQYF.

This clonotype was found many times. The chain joins TRBV2 to TRBJ2-3; 10 positions agree with TRBD1. The CDR3 length is 15 residues. The V segment lost 5 bases and the J segment 5 bases; nucleotides outside the gene matches: 7. The germline V gene has CDR1 SNHLY and CDR2 FYNNEI. CDR3 sequence (DNA): TGTGCCAGCAGTTGGGACAGGGGCGAGGAAGATACGCAGTATTTT. Its translation is CASSWDRGEEDTQYF. The complete variable domain, with remaining parts taken from reference TRBV2 and TRBJ2-3, reads EPEVTQTPSHQVTQMGQEVILRCVPISNHLYFYWYRQILGQKVEFLVSFYNNEISEKSEIFDDQFSVERPDGSNFTLKIRSTKLEDSAMYFCASSWDRGEEDTQYFGPGTRLTVL.

This clonotype was seen more than once but under ten times. The V gene is TRBV10-3, the J gene TRBJ2-1; D call uncertain. CDR3 size: 15 residues. Between the trimmed V and J ends, which lost 10 bases and 4 bases, there was a span of 20 bases. Germline-derived CDR1 and CDR2 are ENHRY and SYGVKD. CDR3 in amino acids: CASRPGIPLYNEQFF. CDR3 coding DNA: TGTGCCAGCAGACCAGGAATTCCGCTATACAATGAGCAGTTCTTC.

This clonotype showed up just a few times. The rearrangement uses TRBV6-1 and TRBJ1-2; TRBD1 matches 10 bases. In germline, CDR1 is MNHNS, CDR2 SASEGT. J lost 6 bases, V lost 1 base, and 2 bases had no gene match. The CDR3 runs to 14 residues. The CDR3 region is CASSEGQGADGYTF. CDR3 sequence (DNA): TGTGCCAGCAGTGAAGGACAGGGGGCTGATGGCTACACCTTC.

This clonotype turned up a few times. The chain uses TRBV6-1 and TRBJ1-5, with D possibly matching TRBD1 (6 bases). V was cut by 6 bases and J by 3 bases, with 12 bases left in between. From germline, CDR1 is MNHNS and CDR2 SASEGT. The CDR3 length is 14 residues. As DNA, the CDR3 is TGTGCCAGCAGCTCACGACAGGCCAATCAGCCCCAGCATTTT. As protein: CASSSRQANQPQHF.

This clonotype was found a few times. The genes are TRBV5-1 and TRBJ2-7, with D maybe TRBD1 (5 bases). Trimming shortened V by 4 bases and J by 6 bases, and 20 bases separated the two germline ends. The CDR3 runs 15 residues. Germline-derived CDR1 and CDR2 are SGHRS and YFSETQ. CDR3 amino acids: CASSPLGQEGGEQYF. The CDR3 nucleotides read TGCGCCAGCAGCCCATTGGGGCAGGAAGGTGGCGAGCAGTACTTC. Combining the CDR3 with reference TRBV5-1 and TRBJ2-7 gives the whole variable domain KAGVTQTPRYLIKTRGQQVTLSCSPISGHRSVSWYQQTPGQGLQFLFEYFSETQRNKGNFPGRFSGRQFSNSRSEMNVSTLELGDSALYLCASSPLGQEGGEQYFGPGTRLTVT.

This clonotype has a single count. The chain carries TRBV7-3 and TRBJ1-6; the D gene is possibly TRBD1 (6 bases). This CDR3 contains 14 residues. V lost 5 bases to trimming and J lost 9 bases, with 14 bases between them. Germline values: CDR1 SGHTA, CDR2 FQGTGA. For the CDR3, the DNA is TGTGCCAGCAGCCCATGGGGGGCCGGTTCACCCCTCCACTTT. It specifies CASSPWGAGSPLHF.

This clonotype was observed a few times. The V gene is TRBV5-8, the J gene TRBJ2-1; 8 nucleotides agree with TRBD1. The CDR3 consists of 13 residues. The germline V gene has CDR1 SGHTS and CDR2 YDEGEE. The V gene end was trimmed by 10 bases and the J gene end by 2 bases; junction bases not matched to a gene: 5. The CDR3 DNA follows: TGTGCCGGAGACAGGGGCCCCTACAATGAGCAGTTCTTC. It specifies CAGDRGPYNEQFF. The full variable domain, with the rest looked up from reference TRBV5-8 and TRBJ2-1, is EAGVTQSPTHLIKTRGQQATLRCSPISGHTSVYWYQQALGLGLQFLLWYDEGEERNRGNFPPRFSGRQFPNYSSELNVNALELEDSALYLCAGDRGPYNEQFFGPGTRLTVL.

The chain recombines TRBV27 with TRBJ1-2; a weak D match, TRBD1 (5 bases). V dropped 3 bases and J dropped 4 bases, with 15 bases sitting between them. The germline CDR1 and CDR2 sequences are MNHEY and SMNVEV (reference sequence). CDR3 length: 15 amino acids. CDR3 region: CASSLKGAEGYGYTF. Here the CDR3 DNA reads TGTGCCAGCAGTTTGAAAGGGGCCGAGGGCTATGGCTACACCTTC.

The J gene is TRBJ1-1, the V gene TRBV20-1; a possible D gene is TRBD1 (5 bases). Germline lookup yields CDR1 DFQATT and CDR2 SNEGSKA (reference sequence). This CDR3 region has 15 residues. V lost 4 bases, J lost 3 bases, and 18 bases lay in between. The CDR3, as DNA: TGCAGTGCTAAGGGGACGAAGGGTTTTGACACTGAAGCTTTCTTT. Amino acid sequence: CSAKGTKGFDTEAFF.

The rearrangement links TRBV25-1 to TRBJ1-4; D is unresolved. Germline V gives CDR1 MGHDK, CDR2 SYGVNS. V lost 8 bases, J lost 2 bases, and 18 bases lay in between. The CDR3 sequence is 16 residues long. CDR3 loop: CASSPSAGNTNEKLFF. The CDR3 DNA sequence: TGTGCCAGCTCACCATCAGCCGGGAACACTAATGAAAAACTGTTTTTT.

The chain combines TRBV12-3 or TRBV12-4 with TRBJ2-2, with 12 bases fitting TRBD2. V trimming: 1 base; J trimming: 2 bases; junction bases outside the gene matches: 5. The CDR3 loop spans 18 amino acids. This chain's CDR3 is CASSLVVLAGGNTGELFF. The CDR3 DNA reads as TGTGCCAGCAGTTTAGTAGTACTAGCGGGGGGAAACACCGGGGAGCTGTTTTTT.

V is TRBV25-1 and J is TRBJ2-7; D possibly corresponds to TRBD2 (5 bases). The germline V gene has CDR1 MGHDK and CDR2 SYGVNS. This CDR3 contains 15 residues. V was clipped by 3 bases and J by 0 bases, with 12 bases between them. CDR3 protein: CASSDPGRGSYEQYF. In DNA, the CDR3 is TGTGCCAGCAGTGATCCCGGACGGGGCTCCTACGAGCAGTACTTC.

This clonotype was detected many times. The chain couples TRBV5-1 to TRBJ2-7, with 10 bases aligning to TRBD2. This CDR3 has 13 amino acids. The trim removed 6 bases at V and 2 bases at J, leaving 2 bases unmatched. Germline loops: CDR1 SGHRS, CDR2 YFSETQ. CDR3 DNA: TGCGCCAGCACACTAGCGGGGACCTACGAGCAGTACTTC. It yields the protein CASTLAGTYEQYF.

This clonotype was found many times. This chain joins TRBV24-1 and TRBJ2-1; 9 nucleotides agree with TRBD1. This CDR3 contains 16 residues. The J segment lost 5 bases and the V segment lost 4 bases, leaving 8 bases of the junction unmatched. CDR1 is KGHDR, CDR2 SFDVKD, per germline. CDR3 nucleotides: TGTGCCACCAGTGACCTGGACAGGGGAGGTAACAATGAGCAGTTCTTC. Translated, it gives CATSDLDRGGNNEQFF.

In regard to this clonotype: A read error may account for a junction end that differs from germline. The rearrangement uses TRBV7-7 and TRBJ1-2; D gene unclear. This CDR3 is built from 13 residues. Germline assignment: CDR1 SSHAT and CDR2 FNYEAQ (reference sequence). The CDR3 region is CASSLGGIDGYTF. The CDR3 nucleotides read TGTGCTAGCAGCTTAGGAGGGATCGATGGCTACACCTTC.

The J gene is TRBJ1-5, the V gene TRBV20-1; the match to TRBD1 covers 7 bases. The germline CDR1 and CDR2 sequences are DFQATT and SNEGSKA (reference sequence). The CDR3 runs to 12 residues. The CDR3 region is CNPGQPNQPQHF. CDR3 DNA: TGCAATCCGGGACAGCCCAATCAGCCCCAGCATTTT.

The gene calls are TRBV6-1 and TRBJ1-3; D is perhaps TRBD1 (5 bases). The CDR3 contains 17 residues. CDR1 is MNHNS and CDR2 is SASEGT in the germline V gene. Trimming removed 6 bases at V and 2 bases at J, with 20 bases between. The CDR3 DNA is TGTGCCAGCAGAGGGGCGGAGGCCGGCGGGGCTGGAAACACCATATATTTT. Its translation: CASRGAEAGGAGNTIYF.

This clonotype has at least ten counts. The chain joins TRBV6-1 to TRBJ2-7; D unclear. Trimming took off 8 bases at V and 4 bases at J, with 15 bases between the two ends. Germline CDR1 and CDR2: MNHNS and SASEGT. This CDR3 region has 13 residues. The CDR3 DNA sequence: TGTGCCAGCCTCAGGACGGAAAGTTACGAGCAGTACTTC. This codes for CASLRTESYEQYF.

This clonotype was counted ten times or more. The chain recombines TRBV5-6 with TRBJ2-7, with 7 bases aligning to TRBD1. Germline lookup yields CDR1 SGHDT and CDR2 YYEEEE. Unmatched junction bases numbered 4, after V lost 1 base and J lost 3 bases. The CDR3 runs 14 residues. CDR3 DNA sequence: TGTGCCAGCAGCTTGAAGGGGGCGAACTACGAGCAGTACTTC. This encodes CASSLKGANYEQYF.

This clonotype was seen repeatedly, ten times or more. The genes are TRBV2 and TRBJ2-5, with D perhaps matching TRBD1 or TRBD2 (5 bases each). The CDR3 totals 13 residues. Germline assignment: CDR1 SNHLY and CDR2 FYNNEI. Trimming cost V 6 bases and J 4 bases, with 12 bases left between them. CDR3 sequence (DNA): TGTGCCAGCAGCGCAGGGAGTTCAGAGACCCAGTACTTC. Translation: CASSAGSSETQYF.

This clonotype has only a few counts. V gene TRBV19 combines with J gene TRBJ2-3; a weak D match, TRBD1 (5 bases). Trimming shortened V by 5 bases and J by 4 bases, and 13 bases separated the two germline ends. This CDR3 region has 14 residues. Germline V CDR1 and CDR2: LNHDA, SQIVND (reference sequence). Here the CDR3 DNA reads TGTGCCAGTAGTCGCAGGGCTAGTTCAGATACGCAGTATTTT. Protein: CASSRRASSDTQYF.

CDR3 sequence reads: CAPDSNQPQHF. For the CDR3, the DNA is TGTGCCCCAGATAGCAATCAGCCCCAGCATTTT. The J gene is TRBJ1-5, the V gene TRBV25-1; D is uncertain. CDR1 and CDR2 from the germline V gene are MGHDK and SYGVNS. The CDR3 runs 11 residues. Trimming removed 11 bases at V and 0 bases at J, with 5 bases between.

This chain uses TRBV5-1 with TRBJ2-7, with 8 bases matching TRBD2. The CDR3 is 13 amino acids. Trimming took 4 bases from V and 6 from J; bases not matched to a gene: 6. Germline V lookup: CDR1 SGHRS, CDR2 YFSETQ. As DNA, the CDR3 is TGCGCCAGCAGCCATTCCGGGACTAGCGAGCAGTACTTC. As protein: CASSHSGTSEQYF.

This clonotype has more than one count but fewer than ten. The chain uses TRBV10-1 and TRBJ2-1; D unresolved. This CDR3 region has 12 residues. V dropped 8 bases and J dropped 5 bases, with 10 bases sitting between them. The germline V gene has CDR1 WNHNN and CDR2 SYGVQD (reference sequence). CDR3 residues: CASGYLDNEQFF. The CDR3 DNA is TGCGCCAGCGGGTATCTGGACAATGAGCAGTTCTTC.

CDR3 amino acids: CASSLAVDTNTEAFF. CDR3 coding DNA: TGTGCCAGCAGCTTAGCGGTGGACACGAACACTGAAGCTTTCTTT. This chain links TRBV7-6 with TRBJ1-1; D is possibly TRBD1 (5 bases). Trimming took 0 bases from V and 1 from J, leaving 9 bases between them. Germline lookup yields CDR1 SGHVS and CDR2 FNYEAQ. This CDR3 is built from 15 residues. Full variable domain (rest looked up from reference TRBV7-6 and TRBJ1-1): GAGVSQSPRYKVTKRGQDVALRCDPISGHVSLYWYRQALGQGPEFLTYFNYEAQQDKSGLPNDRFSAERPEGSISTLTIQRTEQRDSAMYRCASSLAVDTNTEAFFGQGTRLTVV.

V and J are TRBV6-5 and TRBJ1-1; D gene uncertain. CDR3 length: 13 residues. Germline values: CDR1 MNHEY, CDR2 SVGAGI. With 0 bases removed from V and 6 bases from J, the gap between germline ends came to 8 bases. The CDR3 DNA reads as TGTGCCAGCAGTTACTCGATGGTCGCTGAAGCTTTCTTT. Translation: CASSYSMVAEAFF.